Listed below are T cell receptor beta chains from one sample, sequenced in a study of sequential checkpoint blockade in melanoma. Sequencing was performed with immunoSEQ multiplex PCR; in TCRdb, only in-frame clones are kept and a portion is missing. This table holds some 17,000 clones, about 75% found once. The specimen comprised CD8+ T cells sorted from blood (inferred from file names), sampled from a patient given nivolumab and ipilimumab in sequence. These receptors all come from a human donor with melanoma. Each CDR3 is given without its conserved first and last residue. D genes are given only for firm matches. Expanded clones get a size class; other rows say once, few or many, or leave the size out.

ASSLKTSGPTYEQY TRBJ2-7 TRBD2 TRBV7-9 NA
ASSPTGGGGNTIY TRBJ1-3 TRBD1 TRBV27 few
ASSLVGAAVAKNIQY TRBJ2-4 NA TRBV11-3 few
ASSPGQGRTEAF TRBJ1-1 TRBD1 TRBV10-2 once
ASSLGDRSLSSYEQY TRBJ2-7 NA TRBV11-1 once
ASSHLRDRGNTEAF TRBJ1-1 TRBD1 TRBV7-6 NA
ASGGIYEQY TRBJ2-7 TRBD2 TRBV6-1 NA
ASSFRSIGGEQF TRBJ2-1 NA TRBV7-2 NA
ASSGPGQGAYEQY TRBJ2-7 TRBD1 TRBV9 NA
ASSLFVSYEQY NA NA TRBV7-9 NA
ASSRGSRGKNGYT TRBJ1-2 NA TRBV19 NA
ASSLARDRVPYEQY TRBJ2-7 TRBD1 TRBV7-2 NA
ASSFQGRDETQY TRBJ2-5 NA TRBV7-2 NA
ASSELSFPGPSEGEQY TRBJ2-7 NA TRBV6-1 few
ASSRGAGLAEKLF TRBJ1-4 NA TRBV19 few
ASSYGTGQKNEQF TRBJ2-1 TRBD1 TRBV6-5 few
ASSAGLGGEETQY TRBJ2-5 NA TRBV5-4 few
ASSLADLFLDRDTQY TRBJ2-3 NA TRBV7-6 NA
ASLGTGGLWRGYT TRBJ1-2 TRBD1 TRBV25-1 once
ASGTGYSGNTIY TRBJ1-3 NA TRBV12-5 NA
ASSQKRRRPGNTIY TRBJ1-3 NA TRBV7-9 many
ASSYRTGSTDTQY TRBJ2-3 NA TRBV6-5 once
ASSWGGARIGPLDTDTQY TRBJ2-3 NA TRBV5-1 NA
ASNRDRTSSYEQY TRBJ2-7 NA TRBV7-9 NA
ASSETSGTNTGELF TRBJ2-2 TRBD2 TRBV10-1 NA
ASSLSLAGVGEQF TRBJ2-1 TRBD2 TRBV5-1 NA
ASSRGQGRNGYT TRBJ1-2 TRBD1 TRBV9 NA
ASSSTGMGTQY TRBJ2-5 TRBD1 TRBV13 few
ASSGSASGELF TRBJ2-2 NA TRBV19 NA
ASSSGGFVGYNEQF TRBJ2-1 NA TRBV7-8 once
ASSLREVAYGYT TRBJ1-2 NA TRBV5-5 NA
ATSMSRDRGFNEQY TRBJ2-7 TRBD1 TRBV15 NA
ASSLRASGRDEQF TRBJ2-1 TRBD2 TRBV6-6 NA
ASSLGAVGQF TRBJ2-1 NA TRBV11-2 few
ASSESTYTDTQY TRBJ2-3 NA TRBV9 few
ASSVTGVFYNEQF TRBJ2-1 TRBD1 TRBV9 NA